Below are 25 T cell receptor beta chains sequenced from a single sample in a study of identical twins. MiXCR, applied by TCRdb to the 5' RACE reads, yields one record per CDR3 protein. Of 450,000 or so distinct CDR3 sequences in the sample, approximately 24% were seen once. These data also formed part of another study, on T cells expressing NK-cell markers.

Sample: CD4+ T cells sorted from blood. The receptor source for this set is a woman aged 18-29 years in good health.

The V call is TRBV20-1, the J call TRBJ2-5; D possibly matches TRBD1 or TRBD2 (5 bases each). Trimming stripped 5 bases from V and 4 bases from J, with 17 bases between. The CDR3 length is 14 residues. CDR1 DFQATT and CDR2 SNEGSKA come from the germline V gene (reference sequence). The CDR3 is CSAGSLRDAETQYF. The CDR3 DNA sequence: TGCAGTGCTGGAAGCCTAAGGGACGCAGAGACCCAGTACTTC.

The V gene is TRBV6-2 or TRBV6-3, the J gene TRBJ2-7; D uncertain. In germline, CDR1 is MNHEY, CDR2 SVGEGT. The CDR3 consists of 13 residues. The germline V and J ends were trimmed by 2 bases and 5 bases, with 10 bases remaining between them. For the CDR3, the DNA is TGTGCCAGCAGTTACCCAAATCGGGACGAGCAGTACTTC. Protein: CASSYPNRDEQYF.

This clonotype was found many times. J is TRBJ2-3 and V is TRBV5-1; D unresolved. Per the germline V gene, CDR1 is SGHRS and CDR2 is YFSETQ. Trimming took off 0 bases at V and 0 bases at J, with 5 bases between the two ends. The CDR3 is made up of 14 amino acids. The CDR3 reads CASSLGRSTDTQYF. The CDR3 coding sequence is TGCGCCAGCAGCTTGGGGCGGAGCACAGATACGCAGTATTTT.

This clonotype occurred a few times. This sequence joins TRBV7-2 and TRBJ2-1; no clear D. The CDR3 covers 15 residues. V lost 3 bases, J lost 4 bases, and 13 bases lay in between. The germline CDR1 and CDR2 sequences are SGHTA and FQGNSA. Written as DNA, the CDR3 is TGTGCCAGCAGCTTTAGTTCCGGCGGATACAATGAGCAGTTCTTC. This codes for CASSFSSGGYNEQFF.

There are many counts of this clonotype. V usage is TRBV11-3 and J usage is TRBJ2-1; no definite D call. The ends were cut back, 1 base at V and 8 bases at J, with 9 bases in the middle. The germline V gene encodes CDR1 SGHNT and CDR2 YENEEA. CDR3 length equals 13 residues. The CDR3 DNA is TGTGCCAGCAGCTTAGTTGGCCTAGATGAGCAGTTCTTC. It is translated as CASSLVGLDEQFF.

This clonotype was seen only a few times. The chain combines TRBV27 with TRBJ1-2; TRBD1 is a possible D gene (5 bases). There are 18 residues in the CDR3. Per the germline V gene, CDR1 is MNHEY and CDR2 is SMNVEV (reference sequence). V lost 1 base and J 8 bases, leaving 26 bases between the germline ends. CDR3 protein: CASSLWPVMGGRMRGYTF. The CDR3 bases are TGTGCCAGCAGTTTATGGCCCGTCATGGGGGGACGAATGAGGGGCTACACCTTC.

This clonotype was observed a handful of times. The rearrangement joins TRBV5-5 to TRBJ2-2, with D possibly TRBD1 on 6 matching bases. V was trimmed by 2 bases and J by 4 bases, leaving 18 bases between them. Germline V gene data show CDR1 as SGHKS and CDR2 as YYEKEE (reference sequence). This CDR3 comprises 17 residues. The CDR3: CASSFTNPGGTTGELFF. CDR3 sequence (DNA): TGTGCCAGCAGCTTCACCAATCCTGGGGGCACCACCGGGGAGCTGTTTTTT. The complete variable domain, with remaining parts taken from reference TRBV5-5 and TRBJ2-2, reads DAGVTQSPTHLIKTRGQQVTLRCSPISGHKSVSWYQQVLGQGPQFIFQYYEKEERGRGNFPDRFSARQFPNYSSELNVNALLLGDSALYLCASSFTNPGGTTGELFFGEGSRLTVL.

The sample holds a few counts of this clonotype. The V and J genes are TRBV2 and TRBJ1-1; D is perhaps TRBD1 (5 bases). Trimming left V 5 bases short and J 3 bases short, with 16 bases between. Germline values: CDR1 SNHLY, CDR2 FYNNEI. The CDR3 is made up of 15 amino acids. CDR3: CASSRVPGPDTEAFF. CDR3 in DNA: TGTGCCAGCAGTAGGGTCCCGGGGCCGGACACTGAAGCTTTCTTT.

Note on this clonotype: The germline gene is not matched at one end of the junction; a read error may be the cause. V and J are TRBV6-2 or TRBV6-3 and TRBJ2-1, with TRBD2 matching over 12 bases. Germline V gene lookup returns CDR1 MNHEY and CDR2 SVGEGT. This CDR3 has 16 amino acids. The CDR3, as DNA: TGTGCCAGCAGTATAGGACTAGCGGGAATATCAAATGAGCAGTCCTTC. Translation: CASSIGLAGISNEQSF.

There are a few counts of this clonotype. The chain links TRBV11-2 to TRBJ2-5, with D possibly matching TRBD2 (6 bases). Germline assignment: CDR1 SGHAT and CDR2 FQNNGV. V was shortened by 5 bases and J by 4 bases, with 14 bases between the two germline ends. CDR3 length: 14 amino acids. The CDR3: CASSPVGGRETQYF. Written as DNA, the CDR3 is TGTGCCAGCAGCCCCGTCGGGGGTAGAGAGACCCAGTACTTC.

This clonotype was seen only a few times. The chain combines TRBV6-1 with TRBJ1-2; D call uncertain. The CDR3 is 9 amino acids. Germline V gene sequence: CDR1 MNHNS, CDR2 SASEGT. V lost 8 bases and J lost 8, with 6 bases in between. This CDR3 reads CASGQGYTF. The CDR3 DNA sequence: TGTGCCAGCGGGCAGGGCTACACCTTC.

The genes are TRBV5-1 and TRBJ2-7; D may be TRBD1 (5 bases). CDR3 length equals 16 residues. Germline V CDR1 and CDR2: SGHRS, YFSETQ. V lost 3 bases, J lost 5 bases, and 21 bases lay in between. The CDR3 loop reads CASSSRQFLVPNEQYF. The CDR3 DNA reads TGCGCCAGCAGCTCCAGACAGTTCTTAGTGCCCAACGAGCAGTACTTC.

This clonotype was observed a handful of times. This chain connects TRBV6-1 to TRBJ2-2; 7 bases agree with TRBD2. The CDR3 totals 14 residues. CDR1 is MNHNS and CDR2 is SASEGT in the germline V gene. The trim removed 7 bases at V and 4 bases at J, leaving 6 bases unmatched. CDR3 coding DNA: TGTGCCAGCAACGGGAGGCTTTCCACCGGGGAGCTGTTTTTT. As protein: CASNGRLSTGELFF.

The table lists this clonotype with a few counts. The V and J genes are TRBV20-1 and TRBJ2-1; the D is unclear. Germline lookup yields CDR1 DFQATT and CDR2 SNEGSKA (reference sequence). The CDR3 is 17 amino acids. Trimming pared 1 base from V and 0 bases from J, leaving 16 bases between. CDR3 bases: TGCAGTGCTAGAGGTCTCAGGCAGGAAAGCTCCTACAATGAGCAGTTCTTC. Its protein product is CSARGLRQESSYNEQFF.

V and J are TRBV10-3 and TRBJ2-1; D not resolved. With 2 bases removed from V and 9 bases from J, the gap between germline ends came to 5 bases. The CDR3 is 11 amino acids. The germline CDR1 and CDR2 sequences are ENHRY and SYGVKD. DNA for the CDR3: TGTGCCATCAGTGAGCGGGCTGAGCAGTTCTTC. Translating it yields CAISERAEQFF.

This clonotype was counted ten times or more. This chain joins TRBV20-1 and TRBJ1-1; TRBD1 is a possible D gene (6 bases). The V end was cut by 6 bases, the J end by 3 bases, with 14 bases between. The germline V gene has CDR1 DFQATT and CDR2 SNEGSKA (reference sequence). The CDR3 consists of 13 residues. The CDR3: CSAIQGADTEAFF. In DNA, the CDR3 is TGCAGTGCAATACAGGGAGCAGACACTGAAGCTTTCTTT.

In its sample, this clonotype was seen once. The chain links TRBV25-1 to TRBJ2-1; D gene unclear. Germline values: CDR1 MGHDK, CDR2 SYGVNS. The CDR3 runs to 16 residues. The germline V and J ends were trimmed by 1 base and 0 bases, with 10 bases remaining between them. CDR3 nucleotide sequence: TGTGCCAGCAGTGAATTTTTGGCTAGCTCCTACAATGAGCAGTTCTTC. Protein product: CASSEFLASSYNEQFF.

There are many counts of this clonotype. The chain recombines TRBV19 with TRBJ2-7, with unresolved D. Trimming removed 7 bases from V and 1 base from J, with 11 bases in between. This CDR3 has 13 amino acids. Germline CDR1 and CDR2: LNHDA and SQIVND (reference sequence). CDR3 DNA sequence: TGTGCCAGTAAAAAAGGGCAGTCCTACGAGCAGTACTTC. Its protein is CASKKGQSYEQYF. The variable domain in full, completed from reference TRBV19 and TRBJ2-7, reads DGGITQSPKYLFRKEGQNVTLSCEQNLNHDAMYWYRQDPGQGLRLIYYSQIVNDFQKGDIAEGYSVSREKKESFPLTVTSAQKNPTAFYLCASKKGQSYEQYFGPGTRLTVT.

The chain employs TRBV7-9 and TRBJ1-2; TRBD1 aligns across 8 bases. The CDR3 extends over 14 amino acids. Trimming removed 2 bases from V and 7 bases from J; junction bases left unmatched: 6. Germline V gives CDR1 SEHNR, CDR2 FQNEAQ (reference sequence). CDR3 loop: CASSLTGGLAGYTF. As DNA, the CDR3 is TGTGCCAGCAGCTTAACAGGGGGGTTAGCTGGCTACACCTTC.

This clonotype has a handful of counts. V and J are TRBV25-1 and TRBJ2-3; no reliable D call. The V and J ends lost 6 bases and 2 bases respectively, with 15 bases between them. Per germline, CDR1 MGHDK and CDR2 SYGVNS. The CDR3 has 15 amino acids. CDR3 nucleotides: TGTGCCAGCAGCCTTCCTTACTTCTACACAGATACGCAGTATTTT. Its translation: CASSLPYFYTDTQYF.

The chain recombines TRBV6-5 with TRBJ1-5; the D is unclear. Germline values: CDR1 MNHEY, CDR2 SVGAGI. This CDR3 is built from 12 residues. V was clipped by 6 bases and J by 4 bases, with 7 bases between them. The CDR3 spells CASRGPNQPQHF. CDR3 in DNA: TGTGCCAGCAGAGGACCAAATCAGCCCCAGCATTTT.

The chain is built from TRBV5-1 and TRBJ1-1; D perhaps matches TRBD1 (5 bases). The CDR3 has 15 amino acids. Trimming took 2 bases from V and 1 from J, leaving 12 bases between them. Germline CDR1 is SGHRS and CDR2 is YFSETQ. This CDR3 reads CASSFPSGANTEAFF. DNA of the CDR3: TGCGCCAGCAGCTTTCCATCCGGGGCGAACACTGAAGCTTTCTTT.

This clonotype was recorded a few times. V and J are TRBV3-1 and TRBJ2-2, with 11 nucleotides matching TRBD2. The CDR3 length is 17 residues. The germline V gene encodes CDR1 LGHDT and CDR2 YNNKEL (reference sequence). With V trimmed by 1 base and J by 5 bases, 6 bases remained unmatched. The CDR3 bases are TGTGCCAGCAGCCAAGGTGGACTAGCGGGTGTAACCGGGGAGCTGTTTTTT. This gives the protein CASSQGGLAGVTGELFF.

This clonotype was seen more than once but under ten times. The V gene is TRBV6-2 or TRBV6-3, the J gene TRBJ2-1; 8 bases align to TRBD2. The CDR3 is made up of 16 amino acids. The germline gives CDR1 MNHEY, CDR2 SVGEGT. Germline trimming cut 6 bases from V and 4 bases from J; bases unmatched to any gene: 11. As DNA, the CDR3 is TGTGCCAGCAGCTCTGTTAGCGGGGTCCCTTACAATGAGCAGTTCTTC. Protein sequence: CASSSVSGVPYNEQFF.

In this sample, this clonotype turned up a few times. CDR3 residues: CASSLIPGDDEQFF. DNA for the CDR3: TGCGCCAGCAGCTTGATACCAGGGGACGATGAGCAGTTCTTC. The rearrangement joins TRBV5-1 to TRBJ2-1, with a weak D call TRBD1 (6 bases). Trimming cost V 1 base and J 8 bases, with 13 bases left between them. Per the germline V gene, CDR1 is SGHRS and CDR2 is YFSETQ. The CDR3 has 14 residues.